One sample yielded the 27 T cell receptor beta chains listed below, sequenced in a study of T cells after yellow fever vaccination. Using its own MiXCR run on the 5' RACE reads, TCRdb lists one record per CDR3 protein. The sample lists over 100,000 distinct CDR3 sequences, approximately 8.4% occurring once. The sequencing used CD8+ T cells sorted from PBMCs, collected 45 days after the yellow fever booster vaccination. These receptors were obtained from a man between 25 and 39 years old who received the YFV17D yellow fever vaccine.

This clonotype was detected many times. The DNA for the CDR3 is TGTGCCAGCAGTTTAGGCGGGCCAGCTGAAGCTTTCTTT. Translation: CASSLGGPAEAFF. The V call is TRBV27, the J call TRBJ1-1; D not resolved. Trimming removed 2 bases at V and 6 bases at J, with 10 bases between. The CDR3 runs to 13 residues. CDR1 is MNHEY and CDR2 is SMNVEV in the germline V gene (reference sequence).

The chain links TRBV7-3 to TRBJ2-1; TRBD2 matches at 9 bases. The CDR3 spans 16 residues. With 4 bases clipped from V and 4 bases from J, the junction kept 8 bases outside the gene matches. Germline-derived CDR1 and CDR2 are SGHTA and FQGTGA. For the CDR3, the DNA is TGTGCCAGCAGCTCTTTATTAGCGGGAGAGTACAATGAGCAGTTCTTC. Protein product: CASSSLLAGEYNEQFF.

At least ten counts were recorded for this clonotype. The chain combines TRBV28 with TRBJ1-2; the D gene is possibly TRBD1 (6 bases). The CDR3 is 13 amino acids. Germline V gives CDR1 MDHEN, CDR2 SYDVKM. V dropped 10 bases and J dropped 8 bases, with 20 bases sitting between them. CDR3 loop: CATYGRTADGYTF. The CDR3 DNA reads TGTGCCACATACGGCAGGACAGCTGACGGCTACACCTTC.

This clonotype was seen many times. V usage is TRBV5-1 and J usage is TRBJ2-7; D tentatively reads TRBD1 or TRBD2 (5 bases each). Germline V gives CDR1 SGHRS, CDR2 YFSETQ. The CDR3 consists of 15 residues. Trimming removed 4 bases at V and 2 bases at J, with 16 bases between. CDR3 DNA sequence: TGCGCCAGCAGCCCGGGGACGGAGAACCCCTACGAGCAGTACTTC. Protein: CASSPGTENPYEQYF. The full variable domain, rest sourced from reference TRBV5-1 and TRBJ2-7, is KAGVTQTPRYLIKTRGQQVTLSCSPISGHRSVSWYQQTPGQGLQFLFEYFSETQRNKGNFPGRFSGRQFSNSRSEMNVSTLELGDSALYLCASSPGTENPYEQYFGPGTRLTVT.

Points on this clonotype: Just one base apart from a much larger clone, this may be a read error. The rearrangement joins TRBV6-2 or TRBV6-3 to TRBJ2-2, with D possibly matching TRBD2 (6 bases). The CDR3 has 15 residues. V lost 2 bases to trimming and J lost 8 bases, with 15 bases between them. Germline CDR1 reads MNHEY; CDR2 reads SVGEGT. CDR3 residues: CASSYVRRASGELFF. The CDR3 DNA sequence: TGTGCCAGCAGTTACGTCAGGAGGGCGTCTGGGGAGCTGTTTTTT.

Many counts were recorded for this clonotype. This chain connects TRBV29-1 to TRBJ2-5; 8 bases map to TRBD1. The V gene's germline CDR1 is SQVTM and CDR2 ANQGSEA. The CDR3 sequence is 14 residues long. Unmatched junction bases numbered 8, after V lost 3 bases and J lost 5 bases. CDR3 sequence (DNA): TGCAGCGTTGATCGGACAGGGCCGAGGGAGACCCAGTACTTC. This gives the protein CSVDRTGPRETQYF.

The V call is TRBV5-1, the J call TRBJ1-1; 8 nucleotides line up with TRBD1. CDR3 length equals 15 residues. The germline CDR1 and CDR2 sequences are SGHRS and YFSETQ. Trimming removed 0 bases from V and 4 bases from J; junction bases left unmatched: 5. DNA of the CDR3: TGCGCCAGCAGCTTGGCCCAGGGGGCGAGCACTGAAGCTTTCTTT. As protein: CASSLAQGASTEAFF.

As for this clonotype: A single base separates this from a much larger clone, so it may be a read error. The chain links TRBV27 to TRBJ2-3; D not resolved. The CDR3 sequence is 14 residues long. Trimming took off 5 bases at V and 4 bases at J, with 13 bases between the two ends. CDR1 and CDR2 (germline): MNHEY, SMNVEV (reference sequence). CDR3 sequence reads: CASSANPGADTQYF. CDR3 sequence (DNA): TGTGCCAGCAGTGCCAATCCGGGCGCAGATACGCAGTATTTT.

This clonotype has a handful of counts. The V gene is TRBV5-1, the J gene TRBJ2-7; the match to TRBD2 covers 8 bases. The junction had 5 bases not matched to a gene; V was cut back by 2 bases and J by 4 bases. CDR1 SGHRS and CDR2 YFSETQ come from the germline V gene. This CDR3 has 14 residues. The CDR3 region is CASSFSSGYYEQYF. The DNA for the CDR3 is TGCGCCAGCAGCTTCTCTAGCGGGTATTACGAGCAGTACTTC.

This clonotype was detected many times. The chain links TRBV15 to TRBJ2-1; 8 bases match TRBD2. The CDR3 has 14 residues. After removal of 5 bases from V and 2 bases from J, the junction contained 2 bases not matched to a gene. From germline, CDR1 is LNHNV and CDR2 YYDKDF (reference sequence). The CDR3 region has the DNA TGTGCCACCAGCCCAGCGGGAGCCTACAATGAGCAGTTCTTC. Translated: CATSPAGAYNEQFF.

This clonotype was detected a few times. The rearrangement uses TRBV28 and TRBJ2-1, with 14 bases that match TRBD2. V lost 5 bases, J lost 1 base, and 7 bases stayed unmatched. Germline CDR1 and CDR2: MDHEN and SYDVKM. The CDR3 sequence is 18 residues long. The CDR3 loop is CASSVAGTSGSSYNEQFF. CDR3 sequence (DNA): TGTGCCAGCAGTGTCGCCGGGACTAGCGGGAGTTCCTACAATGAGCAGTTCTTC.

This clonotype was counted between two and nine times. This chain joins TRBV20-1 and TRBJ2-3; 12 bases are a match to TRBD2. Unmatched junction bases numbered 11, after V lost 0 bases and J lost 4 bases. The length of the CDR3 is 18 residues. Germline-derived CDR1 and CDR2 are DFQATT and SNEGSKA (reference sequence). CDR3 DNA sequence: TGCAGTGCTAGAGATCCGCGGACTAGCGGGACGGGGGCAGATACGCAGTATTTT. This codes for CSARDPRTSGTGADTQYF.

This clonotype was picked up many times. The J gene is TRBJ2-7, the V gene TRBV5-5; TRBD1 matches 7 bases. Germline V gives CDR1 SGHKS, CDR2 YYEKEE (reference sequence). This CDR3 is built from 15 residues. Trimming cost V 1 base and J 0 bases; bases outside gene matches: 4. In nucleotides, the CDR3 is TGTGCCAGCAGCTTGCTAAGGGACAGCTCCTACGAGCAGTACTTC. This sequence encodes CASSLLRDSSYEQYF. The entire variable domain, with the rest obtained from reference TRBV5-5 and TRBJ2-7, is as follows: DAGVTQSPTHLIKTRGQQVTLRCSPISGHKSVSWYQQVLGQGPQFIFQYYEKEERGRGNFPDRFSARQFPNYSSELNVNALLLGDSALYLCASSLLRDSSYEQYFGPGTRLTVT.

This clonotype was detected many times. The CDR3 DNA reads TGTGCCACCAGCAGAGACCGACAGGGCAATGAGCAGTTCTTC. Its protein product is CATSRDRQGNEQFF. The V gene is TRBV15, the J gene TRBJ2-1, with 7 bases identical to TRBD1. The CDR3 runs to 14 residues. CDR1 LNHNV and CDR2 YYDKDF come from the germline V gene (reference sequence). J was trimmed by 6 bases and V by 0 bases; bases with no gene match: 2. Filled out from reference TRBV15 and TRBJ2-1, the complete variable domain reads DAMVIQNPRYQVTQFGKPVTLSCSQTLNHNVMYWYQQKSSQAPKLLFHYYDKDFNNEADTPDNFQSRRPNTSFCFLDIRSPGLGDTAMYLCATSRDRQGNEQFFGPGTRLTVL.

This clonotype was seen repeatedly, ten times or more. V gene TRBV7-2 combines with J gene TRBJ2-7; a weak D match, TRBD2 (7 bases). The CDR3 loop spans 17 amino acids. The V end lost 4 bases, the J end lost 1 base, and 20 bases lay between the germline ends. Germline V gene data show CDR1 as SGHTA and CDR2 as FQGNSA. The CDR3 region has the DNA TGTGCCAGCAGCTCCGCAGGGAGGGGGACTGAATCCTACGAGCAGTACTTC. The encoded protein is CASSSAGRGTESYEQYF.

This clonotype came up a few times. The rearrangement joins TRBV7-6 to TRBJ1-3; D gene uncertain. The germline CDR1 and CDR2 sequences are SGHVS and FNYEAQ. V was pared by 1 base and J by 0 bases, with 13 bases between. The CDR3 has 17 residues. CDR3: CASSLESTAYSGNTIYF. In DNA form, the CDR3 reads TGTGCCAGCAGCTTAGAGTCTACGGCTTACTCTGGAAACACCATATATTTT. Variable domain in full (rest from reference TRBV7-6 and TRBJ1-3): GAGVSQSPRYKVTKRGQDVALRCDPISGHVSLYWYRQALGQGPEFLTYFNYEAQQDKSGLPNDRFSAERPEGSISTLTIQRTEQRDSAMYRCASSLESTAYSGNTIYFGEGSWLTVV.

This clonotype was recorded many times. V gene TRBV21-1 combines with J gene TRBJ2-1; the DNA was not compared with TRBD1, the D call given in the table. TRBV21-1 is given as a pseudogene. There are 15 residues in the CDR3. The CDR3 coding sequence is TGTGCCAGCACCGACAGGGGATTCTCCTACAATGAGCAGTTCTTC. The encoded protein is CASTDRGFSYNEQFF.

This clonotype was seen a handful of times. The gene calls are TRBV11-1 and TRBJ2-5, with TRBD2 matching 10 bases. The CDR3 has 19 amino acids. Germline values: CDR1 SGHAT, CDR2 FQDESV (reference sequence). With V trimmed by 3 bases and J by 1 base, 14 bases remained unmatched. For the CDR3, the DNA is TGTGCCAGCAGCTTTTGGAGCGGGAGGGCCCCCTACGGCCAAGAGACCCAGTACTTC. As protein: CASSFWSGRAPYGQETQYF.

The V and J genes are TRBV7-2 and TRBJ2-2; no firm D call. The length of the CDR3 is 13 residues. V gave up 7 bases and J gave up 2 bases, with 8 bases separating them. CDR1 SGHTA and CDR2 FQGNSA come from the germline V gene. The chain's CDR3 is CASNSLNTGELFF. In DNA, the CDR3 is TGTGCCAGCAACTCCCTCAACACCGGGGAGCTGTTTTTT.

This clonotype was seen repeatedly, ten times or more. The V gene is TRBV20-1, the J gene TRBJ2-1; TRBD2 aligns across 8 bases. This CDR3 contains 15 residues. J was trimmed by 5 bases and V by 4 bases; bases with no gene match: 10. The germline V gene has CDR1 DFQATT and CDR2 SNEGSKA (reference sequence). The CDR3 loop is CSANTGTRVNNEQFF. In DNA, the CDR3 is TGCAGTGCTAACACCGGGACTAGAGTAAACAATGAGCAGTTCTTC.

This clonotype appeared many times. This chain links TRBV12-3 or TRBV12-4 with TRBJ1-4, with TRBD1 matching 8 bases. The CDR3 runs 14 residues. Trimming cost V 8 bases and J 8 bases; bases outside gene matches: 10. The CDR3 DNA is TGTGCCAGCGGCCGGGGCGGACAGGGCGAAAAACTGTTTTTT. Translated: CASGRGGQGEKLFF.

This clonotype was observed many times. The chain couples TRBV12-3 or TRBV12-4 to TRBJ2-7, with 7 bases lining up with TRBD1. Trimming took 5 bases from V and 7 from J; bases not matched to a gene: 8. The CDR3 covers 13 residues. CDR3 residues: CASSRGTGEEQYF. The CDR3 nucleotides are TGTGCCAGCAGTCGCGGAACAGGGGAAGAGCAGTACTTC.

This clonotype was counted ten times or more. The genes are TRBV18 and TRBJ2-3, with D perhaps TRBD1 or TRBD2 (5 bases each). Trimming pared 3 bases from V and 2 bases from J, leaving 15 bases between. CDR3 length: 16 amino acids. Germline CDR1 KGHSH, CDR2 LQKENI. DNA of the CDR3: TGTGCCAGCTCACCGGTGGGACCAAGATTCACAGATACGCAGTATTTT. This codes for CASSPVGPRFTDTQYF.

This clonotype was counted at least ten times. The chain is built from TRBV5-1 and TRBJ2-1, with TRBD2 matching over 15 bases. From germline, CDR1 is SGHRS and CDR2 YFSETQ. V shed 2 bases and J 4 bases; nucleotides not matched to a gene: 1. This CDR3 spans 16 amino acids. The CDR3 sequence is CASSFGTSGRYNEQFF. CDR3 nucleotides: TGCGCCAGCAGCTTCGGGACTAGCGGGAGGTACAATGAGCAGTTCTTC.

This clonotype was observed a handful of times. V usage is TRBV5-1 and J usage is TRBJ2-3; a weak D match, TRBD2 (6 bases). Germline CDR1 reads SGHRS; CDR2 reads YFSETQ. Deletions cut 3 bases from V and 2 bases from J, with 16 bases between. The CDR3 runs to 16 residues. CDR3 amino acids: CASSSGTAGFTDTQYF. The CDR3 DNA is TGCGCCAGCAGCTCGGGGACGGCGGGATTCACAGATACGCAGTATTTT.

A few counts support this clonotype. This sequence joins TRBV30 and TRBJ2-5; D may correspond to TRBD1 or TRBD2 (6 bases each). The V gene's germline CDR1 is GTSNPN and CDR2 SVGIG (reference sequence). The CDR3 totals 18 residues. Deletions cut 2 bases from V and 0 bases from J, with 22 bases between. The CDR3 loop reads CAWSPQGGKAWYQETQYF. In DNA form, the CDR3 reads TGTGCCTGGAGTCCACAAGGGGGGAAGGCTTGGTACCAAGAGACCCAGTACTTC.

This clonotype has a count of ten or more. The gene calls are TRBV3-1 and TRBJ2-3; D gene ambiguous. CDR1 and CDR2 from the germline V gene are LGHDT and YNNKEL (reference sequence). Trimming pared 2 bases from V and 2 bases from J, leaving 2 bases between. The CDR3 extends over 12 amino acids. The CDR3 DNA sequence: TGTGCCAGCAGCCAAAACACAGATACGCAGTATTTT. The encoded protein is CASSQNTDTQYF.